These 30 T cell receptor beta chains were all obtained from the same sample, sequenced in a study of radiation and T cells in renal cell carcinoma. Time point described: baseline pretreatment blood. Noted treatment: 15 Gy SBRT to primary tumor, nephrectomy 4 weeks later. Data came from immunoSEQ multiplex PCR; TCRdb stores just in-frame clones and leaves some out. The sample has 130,000 or so clones, roughly 90% seen once. The specimen was blood, collected from a patient whose treatment included radiotherapy and nephrectomy. Receptor source: a woman aged 45 to 65 with renal cell carcinoma.

This clone was detected a few times. The chain employs TRBV10-3 and TRBJ1-4; D remains unclear. CDR1 and CDR2 (germline): ENHRY, SYGVKD. V dropped 2 bases and J dropped 13 bases, with 14 bases sitting between them. This CDR3 region has 13 residues. The CDR3 sequence: CAISEPTLTGLFF. The CDR3 DNA reads as TGTGCCATCAGTGAGCCGACTCTGACGGGACTGTTTTTT.

The chain joins TRBV11-1 to TRBJ2-1; D is unclear. Trimming removed 5 bases at V and 1 base at J, with 15 bases between. Germline loops: CDR1 SGHAT, CDR2 FQDESV (reference sequence). This CDR3 spans 16 amino acids. CDR3 protein: CASSRLETVSYNEQFF. CDR3 DNA sequence: TGTGCCAGCAGCCGACTCGAGACTGTTTCCTACAATGAGCAGTTCTTC.

The chain has TRBV13 and TRBJ1-3, with TRBD1 matching 8 bases. Unmatched junction bases numbered 7, after V lost 4 bases and J lost 8 bases. Per the germline V gene, CDR1 is PRHDT and CDR2 is FYEKMQ (reference sequence). This CDR3 is 14 amino acids long. CDR3 nucleotide sequence: TGTGCCAGCAGCTCGACAGGGGAGATAGACACCATATATTTT. Translated: CASSSTGEIDTIYF.

The chain employs TRBV12-5 and TRBJ2-5; D is ambiguous. Deletions cut 3 bases from V and 4 bases from J, with 3 bases between. The CDR3 is made up of 11 amino acids. Germline V gives CDR1 LGHNT, CDR2 FRNRAP. The CDR3 loop is CASGLIETQYF. CDR3 bases: TGTGCTAGTGGTTTAATAGAGACCCAGTACTTC.

A single count supports this clone. The rearrangement joins TRBV18 to TRBJ2-2, with 8 nucleotides matching TRBD2. Trimming at V came to 1 base and at J to 4 bases, leaving 11 bases not matched to a gene. This CDR3 has 18 amino acids. CDR1 and CDR2 from the germline V gene are KGHSH and LQKENI. The CDR3 sequence is CASSPQRVRGGSTGELFF. The DNA of the CDR3 is TGTGCCAGCTCACCACAACGCGTTCGGGGGGGATCCACCGGGGAGCTGTTTTTT.

The chain uses TRBV30 and TRBJ1-5; 8 bases agree with TRBD1. V was pared by 3 bases and J by 4 bases, with 5 bases of the junction left unmatched. The germline CDR1 and CDR2 sequences are GTSNPN and SVGIG (reference sequence). This CDR3 has 14 residues. The CDR3 DNA reads TGTGCCTGGAGATTGGACAGGGAAAATCAGCCCCAGCATTTT. As protein: CAWRLDRENQPQHF.

This clone showed up just once. The chain couples TRBV6-5 to TRBJ2-2, with 8 positions matching TRBD1. With 2 bases clipped from V and 7 bases from J, the junction kept 3 bases outside the gene matches. Germline loops: CDR1 MNHEY, CDR2 SVGAGI. CDR3 length: 14 amino acids. Written as DNA, the CDR3 is TGTGCCAGCAGTTACCAGGGGGCAGTCGGGGAGCTGTTTTTT. Its translation is CASSYQGAVGELFF.

The chain recombines TRBV6-5 with TRBJ1-3; D gene ambiguous. The CDR3 length is 14 residues. Trimming stripped 1 base from V and 1 base from J, with 5 bases between. Germline values: CDR1 MNHEY, CDR2 SVGAGI. The CDR3 sequence is CASSYYGSGNTIYF. For the CDR3, the DNA is TGTGCCAGCAGTTACTACGGATCTGGAAACACCATATATTTT.

The chain carries TRBV5-1 and TRBJ2-1, with 11 bases matching TRBD1. J was trimmed by 8 bases and V by 7 bases; bases with no gene match: 8. This CDR3 is built from 14 residues. Germline lookup yields CDR1 SGHRS and CDR2 YFSETQ. The chain's CDR3 is CASSRDRGMYEQFF. DNA for the CDR3: TGCGCCAGCTCTCGGGACAGGGGGATGTATGAGCAGTTCTTC.

The chain employs TRBV6-6 and TRBJ2-7; no clear D. V was cut by 6 bases and J by 6 bases, with 12 bases left in between. Germline loops: CDR1 MNHNY, CDR2 SVGAGI (reference sequence). The CDR3 runs to 12 residues. The CDR3 spells CASSLPSPEQYF. As DNA, the CDR3 is TGTGCCAGCAGCCTACCCAGTCCCGAGCAGTACTTC.

The V gene is TRBV4-1, the J gene TRBJ2-3, with 10 bases aligning to TRBD2. The CDR3 extends over 21 amino acids. J was trimmed by 0 bases and V by 5 bases; bases with no gene match: 20. Germline-derived CDR1 and CDR2 are MGHRA and YSYEKL. CDR3 protein: CASSSPYERGLASPSTDTQYF. The CDR3 coding sequence is TGCGCCAGCAGCTCCCCTTATGAAAGGGGACTAGCGTCTCCTAGCACAGATACGCAGTATTTT.

The chain joins TRBV6-1 to TRBJ1-2; 7 positions agree with TRBD1. Germline CDR1 MNHNS, CDR2 SASEGT. The V and J ends lost 6 bases and 5 bases, in that order; junction bases with no gene match: 6. The CDR3 sequence is 13 residues long. The CDR3 reads CASSVDRKYGYTF. DNA for the CDR3: TGTGCCAGCAGCGTGGACAGGAAGTATGGCTACACCTTC.

The chain employs TRBV5-1 and TRBJ1-4; D is perhaps TRBD1 (6 bases). Germline V gene sequence: CDR1 SGHRS, CDR2 YFSETQ. V was clipped by 1 base and J by 6 bases, with 10 bases between them. This CDR3 region has 14 residues. CDR3 protein: CASSLTAGDEKLFF. CDR3 DNA sequence: TGCGCCAGCAGCTTGACGGCAGGGGATGAAAAACTGTTTTTT.

In regard to this clone: The sample carries other DNA sequences with the same CDR3. This chain uses TRBV7-2 with TRBJ2-5; perhaps TRBD1 as D (5 bases). The ends were cut back, 1 base at V and 2 bases at J, with 8 bases in the middle. The CDR3 totals 14 residues. CDR1 is SGHTA and CDR2 is FQGNSA in the germline V gene. The CDR3 protein is CASSLGGAQETQYF. The CDR3 DNA follows: TGTGCCAGCAGCTTAGGTGGGGCTCAAGAGACCCAGTACTTC.

This clone was counted once. The V and J genes are TRBV7-6 and TRBJ2-2; D gene unclear. The CDR3 length is 16 residues. Trimming removed 1 base at V and 6 bases at J, with 15 bases between. The V gene's germline CDR1 is SGHVS and CDR2 FNYEAQ. The CDR3 nucleotides are TGTGCCAGCAGCTTAGTCTCCGGTCCCCTCCCCGGGGAGCTGTTTTTT. It is translated as CASSLVSGPLPGELFF.

CDR3 DNA: TGTGCCTGGAGTCCGACAGGGTTTTATGGCTACACCTTC. It is translated as CAWSPTGFYGYTF. V and J are TRBV30 and TRBJ1-2, with 7 nucleotides matching TRBD1. Germline trimming cut 2 bases from V and 5 bases from J; bases unmatched to any gene: 5. The CDR3 consists of 13 residues. Germline lookup yields CDR1 GTSNPN and CDR2 SVGIG (reference sequence). The full variable domain, in which reference TRBV30 and TRBJ1-2 provide the parts outside the CDR3, is SQTIHQWPATLVQPVGSPLSLECTVEGTSNPNLYWYRQAAGRGLQLLFYSVGIGQISSEVPQNLSASRPQDRQFILSSKKLLLSDSGFYLCAWSPTGFYGYTFGSGTRLTVV.

This chain uses TRBV6-6 with TRBJ2-1, with D perhaps TRBD1 or TRBD2 (5 bases each). Per germline, CDR1 MNHNY and CDR2 SVGAGI (reference sequence). The germline V and J ends were trimmed by 3 bases and 1 base, with 10 bases remaining between them. This CDR3 spans 15 amino acids. This CDR3 reads CASSYGGPSYNEQFF. CDR3 bases: TGTGCCAGCAGTTATGGGGGACCTTCCTACAATGAGCAGTTCTTC.

This clone is deemed medium-sized. The rearrangement joins TRBV5-1 to TRBJ1-1; D call uncertain. V was clipped by 2 bases and J by 6 bases, with 14 bases between them. The length of the CDR3 is 14 residues. Germline lookup yields CDR1 SGHRS and CDR2 YFSETQ. CDR3 in amino acids: CASSFWTGNPEAFF. DNA for the CDR3: TGCGCCAGCAGCTTCTGGACGGGAAACCCTGAAGCTTTCTTT. The variable domain in full, completed from reference TRBV5-1 and TRBJ1-1, reads KAGVTQTPRYLIKTRGQQVTLSCSPISGHRSVSWYQQTPGQGLQFLFEYFSETQRNKGNFPGRFSGRQFSNSRSEMNVSTLELGDSALYLCASSFWTGNPEAFFGQGTRLTVV.

The chain combines TRBV6-6 with TRBJ1-5, with D unclear. This CDR3 region has 14 residues. CDR1 is MNHNY and CDR2 is SVGAGI in the germline V gene (reference sequence). Trimming left V 2 bases short and J 5 bases short, with 10 bases between. The chain's CDR3 is CASSYHDFYQPQHF. Here the CDR3 DNA reads TGTGCCAGCAGTTACCACGACTTCTATCAGCCCCAGCATTTT.

This chain uses TRBV4-3 with TRBJ2-2; unclear D gene. The CDR3 is 14 residues long. Trimming took 4 bases from V and 6 from J, leaving 12 bases between them. Germline values: CDR1 LGHNA, CDR2 YSLEER. The CDR3 here is CASSRHPGSGELFF. CDR3 sequence (DNA): TGCGCCAGCAGCCGACACCCCGGGTCCGGGGAGCTGTTTTTT.

This clone was detected only once. The CDR3 DNA reads as TGTGCCAGCAGTGAAAGTGGGACAGGGGTCACCAGGAATGAAAAACTGTTTTTT. Translating gives CASSESGTGVTRNEKLFF. This chain uses TRBV6-1 with TRBJ1-4; 10 nucleotides match TRBD1. V was pared by 2 bases and J by 5 bases, with 11 bases of the junction left unmatched. The CDR3 sequence is 18 residues long. From germline, CDR1 is MNHNS and CDR2 SASEGT.

The V call is TRBV6-1, the J call TRBJ2-3, with D perhaps TRBD2 (7 bases). The CDR3 extends over 14 amino acids. The germline gives CDR1 MNHNS, CDR2 SASEGT. The germline V and J ends were trimmed by 1 base and 5 bases, with 10 bases remaining between them. CDR3 sequence: CASSEEGGQDTQYF. In DNA, the CDR3 is TGTGCCAGCAGTGAAGAGGGGGGGCAAGATACGCAGTATTTT.

V and J are TRBV7-3 and TRBJ2-1, with D possibly being TRBD2 (6 bases). CDR3 size: 17 residues. Germline V gene data show CDR1 as SGHTA and CDR2 as FQGTGA. Trimming stripped 5 bases from V and 1 base from J, with 18 bases between. CDR3 sequence (DNA): TGTGCCAGCAGCCCCCAACCGGGCGGGGCTTCCTACAATGAGCAGTTCTTC. This codes for CASSPQPGGASYNEQFF.

The chain links TRBV7-9 to TRBJ2-7, with D hard to call. With 1 base removed from V and 2 bases from J, the gap between germline ends came to 9 bases. From germline, CDR1 is SEHNR and CDR2 FQNEAQ (reference sequence). This CDR3 is 14 amino acids long. CDR3 in amino acids: CASSLGGSTYEQYF. CDR3 bases: TGTGCCAGCAGCTTAGGGGGATCCACCTACGAGCAGTACTTC.

The DNA for the CDR3 is TGTGCCAGCAGCGTGGAGGGATATTTCGGGACGGGTAGCTCTGGGGCCAACGTCCTGACTTTC. Amino acids: CASSVEGYFGTGSSGANVLTF. The chain employs TRBV9 and TRBJ2-6; possible D gene TRBD2, 6 bases. Germline values: CDR1 SGDLS, CDR2 YYNGEE. V lost 2 bases and J lost 0, with 24 bases in between. There are 21 residues in the CDR3.

The chain is built from TRBV13 and TRBJ1-4; 9 positions match TRBD1. This CDR3 is 15 amino acids long. CDR1 and CDR2 from the germline V gene are PRHDT and FYEKMQ (reference sequence). Losses at the gene ends were 3 bases for V and 8 bases for J; bases not matched to a gene: 7. CDR3: CASSFHRGLGEKLFF. DNA of the CDR3: TGTGCCAGCAGCTTCCACAGGGGGCTAGGGGAAAAACTGTTTTTT.

The chain carries TRBV7-9 and TRBJ2-2, with TRBD1 identical over 7 bases. J was trimmed by 1 base and V by 5 bases; bases with no gene match: 4. The CDR3 extends over 15 amino acids. Germline CDR1 SEHNR, CDR2 FQNEAQ (reference sequence). The CDR3 here is CASSPGTENTGELFF. CDR3 sequence (DNA): TGTGCCAGCAGCCCCGGGACAGAGAACACCGGGGAGCTGTTTTTT. Variable domain in full (rest from reference TRBV7-9 and TRBJ2-2): DTGVSQNPRHKITKRGQNVTFRCDPISEHNRLYWYRQTLGQGPEFLTYFQNEAQLEKSRLLSDRFSAERPKGSFSTLEIQRTEQGDSAMYLCASSPGTENTGELFFGEGSRLTVL.

The gene calls are TRBV30 and TRBJ2-7; D is perhaps TRBD1 or TRBD2 (5 bases each). This CDR3 is 12 amino acids long. Germline CDR1 is GTSNPN and CDR2 is SVGIG (reference sequence). V was cut by 3 bases and J by 4 bases, with 10 bases left in between. The CDR3 DNA reads as TGTGCCTGGAGGATGGGACCGTACGAGCAGTACTTC. Translation: CAWRMGPYEQYF. The full variable domain, completed using reference TRBV30 and TRBJ2-7, is SQTIHQWPATLVQPVGSPLSLECTVEGTSNPNLYWYRQAAGRGLQLLFYSVGIGQISSEVPQNLSASRPQDRQFILSSKKLLLSDSGFYLCAWRMGPYEQYFGPGTRLTVT.

The count of this clone is one. The rearrangement uses TRBV7-2 and TRBJ2-2, with D perhaps TRBD1 (6 bases). Germline CDR1 reads SGHTA; CDR2 reads FQGNSA. V dropped 2 bases and J dropped 4 bases, with 8 bases sitting between them. The CDR3 has 14 amino acids. In DNA form, the CDR3 reads TGTGCCAGCAGCTTACAGGGGACCACCGGGGAGCTGTTTTTT. Protein product: CASSLQGTTGELFF.

The rearrangement uses TRBV5-6 and TRBJ1-6; TRBD1 might be the D (5 bases). Germline values: CDR1 SGHDT, CDR2 YYEEEE. CDR3 length: 18 amino acids. With 1 base removed from V and 0 bases from J, the gap between germline ends came to 14 bases. The CDR3 loop is CASSLFQGTRSYNSPLHF. DNA of the CDR3: TGTGCCAGCAGCTTGTTTCAGGGAACCCGCTCCTATAATTCACCCCTCCACTTT.